The sequence of this TCR beta chain was determined in a study of shared clonotypes between healthy human individuals. Whole-study context: Donor composition was a couple of women and a few men, aged 18 to 49. Study observations and caveats: An anticipated effect of sequencing depth on clonotype sharing among donors was recognized.

Every contributor of samples was a Caucasian grown-up residing in Nashville, Tennessee. Sequenced by immunoSEQ multiplex PCR; TCRdb stores in-frame clones only, minus some. The sample includes 2 million to 2.5 million clones, 85% to 95% of them seen just once. About this clone: Its antigen remains unidentified.

The V end was cut by 7 bases, the J end by 3 bases, with 12 bases between. The germline V gene has CDR1 MDHEN and CDR2 SYDVKM. The CDR3 covers 14 residues. The clonotype originates from a man aged 18 to 29 in good health. Some clones in this sample may be carry-over from other donors' samples. The rearrangement uses TRBV28 and TRBJ1-4; D is undetermined. Material: naive CD4+ T cells from PBMCs. Subset described: CD45RA+ positively selected. The CDR3 sequence: CASISRQSNEKLFF. The DNA for the CDR3 is TGTGCCAGCATCTCGCGTCAATCTAATGAAAAACTGTTTTTT.